The 28 T cell receptor beta chains presented below share a single source sample, sequenced in a study of cytomegalovirus exposure and HLA in healthy donors. A multiplex PCR was run with 60 Vbeta primers and 13 Jbeta primers. TCRdb's table, derived via immunoSEQ multiplex PCR, lists solely in-frame clones and lacks some. The sample has roughly 120,000 clones; 70% to 85% are singletons. The sequencing sample was made of PBMCs. The origin of the receptors is a woman in her late teens or twenties in good health and CMV-seronegative.

The gene calls are TRBV29-1 and TRBJ1-4; TRBD1 matches at 9 bases. The germline V gene encodes CDR1 SQVTM and CDR2 ANQGSEA. V lost 8 bases and J lost 5; bases outside the gene matches: 9. The CDR3 consists of 14 residues. This chain's CDR3 is CSTRVGQGNEKLFF. In nucleotides, the CDR3 is TGCAGCACACGGGTGGGACAGGGCAATGAAAAACTGTTTTTT.

The V gene is TRBV19, the J gene TRBJ2-2; 7 bases line up with TRBD2. This CDR3 is 13 amino acids long. The ends lost 6 bases at V and 6 bases at J; junction bases unmatched: 4. The germline V gene encodes CDR1 LNHDA and CDR2 SQIVND (reference sequence). CDR3 DNA sequence: TGTGCCAGTAGGTCCGGGGGGTCCGGGGAGCTGTTTTTT. Its translation is CASRSGGSGELFF.

This clone was counted between two and nine times. One junction end does not reproduce the germline sequence, and a read error may be involved. The rearrangement joins TRBV7-7 to TRBJ1-5; D unclear. Germline assignment: CDR1 SSHAT and CDR2 FNYEAQ (reference sequence). The CDR3 has 11 residues. The CDR3 region has the DNA TGTGCTAGCAGCTTCGATCAGCCCCAGCATTTT. The encoded protein is CASSFDQPQHF.

V usage is TRBV7-2 and J usage is TRBJ1-4; possibly TRBD1 for D (6 bases). Germline values: CDR1 SGHTA, CDR2 FQGNSA. This CDR3 region has 14 residues. V was shortened by 5 bases and J by 7 bases, with 14 bases between the two germline ends. The CDR3 DNA sequence: TGTGCCAGCAGCCTCCGGGGGGGGGCTGAAAAACTGTTTTTT. This codes for CASSLRGGAEKLFF. The whole variable domain, filled in from reference TRBV7-2 and TRBJ1-4, reads GAGVSQSPSNKVTEKGKDVELRCDPISGHTALYWYRQSLGQGLEFLIYFQGNSAPDKSGLPSDRFSAERTGGSVSTLTIQRTQQEDSAVYLCASSLRGGAEKLFFGSGTQLSVL.

The V and J genes are TRBV5-4 and TRBJ2-2, with 11 bases that match TRBD1. V lost 7 bases, J lost 5 bases, and 4 bases stayed unmatched. CDR3 size: 14 residues. Germline assignment: CDR1 SGHNT and CDR2 YYREEE (reference sequence). As DNA, the CDR3 is TGTGCCAGCCGAGGGACAGGGGGAACCGGGGAGCTGTTTTTT. Translated: CASRGTGGTGELFF. Combining the CDR3 with reference TRBV5-4 and TRBJ2-2 gives the whole variable domain ETGVTQSPTHLIKTRGQQVTLRCSSQSGHNTVSWYQQALGQGPQFIFQYYREEENGRGNFPPRFSGLQFPNYSSELNVNALELDDSALYLCASRGTGGTGELFFGEGSRLTVL.

The V and J genes are TRBV2 and TRBJ2-3; 10 bases fit TRBD1. The CDR3 runs 14 residues. V was clipped by 4 bases and J by 4 bases; unmatched bases: 2. CDR1 SNHLY and CDR2 FYNNEI come from the germline V gene. The CDR3 spells CASSVGTGADTQYF. CDR3 sequence (DNA): TGTGCCAGCAGTGTGGGGACAGGGGCAGATACGCAGTATTTT.

The V gene is TRBV10-3, the J gene TRBJ1-2; TRBD1 matches at 9 bases. The CDR3 consists of 11 residues. Germline values: CDR1 ENHRY, CDR2 SYGVKD. V shed 10 bases, J shed 8 bases, and the junction held 5 bases outside the gene matches. The CDR3 loop reads CATGDRDGYTF. The CDR3 nucleotides are TGTGCCACGGGGGACAGGGACGGCTACACCTTC.

The chain recombines TRBV14 with TRBJ1-3; 8 bases match TRBD1. J gave up 4 bases and V 5 bases, and 7 bases lay outside the gene matches. Germline CDR1 reads SGHDN; CDR2 reads FVKESK. There are 15 residues in the CDR3. The CDR3 is CASSDGQGGGNTIYF. CDR3 coding DNA: TGTGCCAGCAGCGACGGACAGGGTGGCGGAAACACCATATATTTT.

This clone has just one count. V and J are TRBV19 and TRBJ1-5; no clear D. The CDR3 consists of 15 residues. CDR1 is LNHDA, CDR2 SQIVND, per germline (reference sequence). Trimming shortened V by 3 bases and J by 4 bases, and 13 bases separated the two germline ends. The CDR3: CASSITGSPNQPQHF. The CDR3 DNA is TGTGCCAGTAGTATTACCGGGAGCCCAAATCAGCCCCAGCATTTT.

J is TRBJ1-4 and V is TRBV4-1; TRBD1 matches 8 bases. Germline CDR1 and CDR2: MGHRA and YSYEKL. V gave up 0 bases and J gave up 0 bases; unmatched junction bases: 6. This CDR3 region has 18 residues. The CDR3 here is CASSQEEGQEATNEKLFF. The CDR3 DNA reads TGCGCCAGCAGCCAAGAGGAGGGACAGGAAGCAACTAATGAAAAACTGTTTTTT.

Of note for this clone: Compared with germline, one end of the junction differs, possibly owing to a read error. The rearrangement uses TRBV30 and TRBJ2-1; D may be TRBD1 (6 bases). CDR3 length equals 15 residues. Germline assignment: CDR1 GTSNPN and CDR2 SVGIG (reference sequence). Here the CDR3 reads CAWSEAVKGDNEQFF. The CDR3 coding sequence is TGTGCCTGGAGTGAGGCTGTGAAGGGGGACAACGAGCAGTTCTTC.

V gene TRBV13 combines with J gene TRBJ1-2; D is undetermined. The CDR3 consists of 13 residues. The V end lost 0 bases, the J end lost 7 bases, and 9 bases lay between the germline ends. Germline V gene data show CDR1 as PRHDT and CDR2 as FYEKMQ (reference sequence). The CDR3 loop reads CASSLGRVRGYTF. CDR3 sequence (DNA): TGTGCCAGCAGCTTAGGCCGGGTGCGTGGCTACACCTTC.

The chain uses TRBV6-6 and TRBJ1-4; 7 bases are a match to TRBD1. V was clipped by 2 bases and J by 7 bases; unmatched bases: 10. Looked up from germline, CDR1 is MNHNY and CDR2 is SVGAGI (reference sequence). The CDR3 extends over 16 amino acids. The CDR3 sequence is CASSYGFDRAGEKLFF. Written as DNA, the CDR3 is TGTGCCAGCAGTTACGGATTTGACAGGGCAGGTGAAAAACTGTTTTTT.

This clone has just a few counts. The chain is built from TRBV5-1 and TRBJ1-1, with a weak D call TRBD1 (6 bases). Germline V gives CDR1 SGHRS, CDR2 YFSETQ. V was cut by 9 bases and J by 8 bases, with 14 bases left in between. This CDR3 has 11 residues. The CDR3 is CATESGTEAFF. DNA of the CDR3: TGCGCCACCGAGTCCGGGACAGAAGCTTTCTTT.

The chain employs TRBV2 and TRBJ2-3; 11 nucleotides line up with TRBD1. The CDR3 totals 15 residues. Germline lookup yields CDR1 SNHLY and CDR2 FYNNEI. V was clipped by 4 bases and J by 4 bases; unmatched bases: 4. The CDR3 loop is CASSVGTGGADTQYF. In DNA form, the CDR3 reads TGTGCCAGCAGTGTGGGGACAGGGGGTGCAGATACGCAGTATTTT.

This clone has a handful of counts. The V and J genes are TRBV7-8 and TRBJ1-4; the match to TRBD1 covers 10 bases. The CDR3 consists of 15 residues. The J segment lost 7 bases and the V segment lost 5 bases, leaving 7 bases of the junction unmatched. Looked up from germline, CDR1 is SGHVS and CDR2 is FQNEAQ. The CDR3 DNA follows: TGTGCCAGCAGCGCGACCGGGACAGGGGCTGAAAAACTGTTTTTT. This encodes CASSATGTGAEKLFF.

The V gene is TRBV4-3, the J gene TRBJ2-5; D is perhaps TRBD2 (7 bases). With 0 bases removed from V and 2 bases from J, the gap between germline ends came to 13 bases. This CDR3 has 16 residues. Per germline, CDR1 LGHNA and CDR2 YSLEER. CDR3 bases: TGCGCCAGCAGCCAAGATATGGGGGGGCTACAAGAGACCCAGTACTTC. Translated, it gives CASSQDMGGLQETQYF.

There are a few counts of this clone. Other DNA sequences within the sample encode an identical CDR3. The rearrangement links TRBV6-4 to TRBJ2-3; perhaps TRBD2 as D (7 bases). Germline V lookup: CDR1 MRHNA, CDR2 SNTAGT. Trimming took off 2 bases at V and 3 bases at J, with 9 bases between the two ends. The CDR3 consists of 14 residues. This CDR3 reads CASSDGGATDTQYF. CDR3 nucleotide sequence: TGTGCCAGCAGTGACGGGGGGGCTACAGATACGCAGTATTTT.

The V call is TRBV9, the J call TRBJ2-3; unclear D gene. Germline CDR1 reads SGDLS; CDR2 reads YYNGEE. The CDR3 consists of 13 residues. The ends were cut back, 2 bases at V and 3 bases at J, with 7 bases in the middle. The DNA of the CDR3 is TGTGCCAGCAGCGTTGGCGGAACAGATACGCAGTATTTT. Its protein is CASSVGGTDTQYF.

In this sample, this clone turned up once. The V gene is TRBV28, the J gene TRBJ1-5; the match to TRBD1 covers 9 bases. This CDR3 spans 15 amino acids. V was clipped by 7 bases and J by 0 bases; unmatched bases: 4. The germline V gene encodes CDR1 MDHEN and CDR2 SYDVKM. The CDR3 protein is CASTWTGDSNQPQHF. CDR3 bases: TGTGCCAGCACATGGACAGGGGATAGCAATCAGCCCCAGCATTTT.

The V call is TRBV5-4, the J call TRBJ2-1, with TRBD1 identical over 10 bases. V gave up 3 bases and J gave up 7 bases; unmatched junction bases: 10. The CDR3 covers 16 residues. The germline gives CDR1 SGHNT, CDR2 YYREEE (reference sequence). The CDR3 is CASSSRPKDRGNEQFF. Written as DNA, the CDR3 is TGTGCCAGCAGCTCGCGACCAAAGGACAGGGGGAATGAGCAGTTCTTC.

In its sample, this clone was seen many times. This sequence joins TRBV6-4 and TRBJ2-3; D might be TRBD2 (6 bases). The CDR3 has 14 residues. Germline assignment: CDR1 MRHNA and CDR2 SNTAGT. Trimming pared 5 bases from V and 1 base from J, leaving 10 bases between. The CDR3: CASSNRGGTDTQYF. The CDR3 DNA reads TGTGCCAGCAGTAATCGCGGGGGCACAGATACGCAGTATTTT.

This chain links TRBV19 with TRBJ2-5; 8 bases agree with TRBD1. V lost 6 bases to trimming and J lost 3 bases; unmatched junction nucleotides: 12. Germline-derived CDR1 and CDR2 are LNHDA and SQIVND (reference sequence). CDR3 size: 16 residues. CDR3 loop: CASSGEGQVVKETQYF. CDR3 DNA: TGTGCCAGTAGCGGCGAGGGACAGGTAGTAAAAGAGACCCAGTACTTC.

V gene TRBV5-6 combines with J gene TRBJ1-5, with D uncertain. The germline V and J ends were trimmed by 0 bases and 1 base, with 8 bases remaining between them. The germline gives CDR1 SGHDT, CDR2 YYEEEE. The CDR3 is 15 residues long. The CDR3 region has the DNA TGTGCCAGCAGCTTGGGGCCAACGAGCAATCAGCCCCAGCATTTT. It encodes CASSLGPTSNQPQHF.

This chain connects TRBV11-3 to TRBJ1-1; D is uncertain. Germline assignment: CDR1 SGHNT and CDR2 YENEEA. CDR3 size: 13 residues. Trimming left V 6 bases short and J 3 bases short, with 11 bases between. CDR3 DNA: TGTGCCAGCAGTTTTCGGGTTTACACTGAAGCTTTCTTT. This sequence encodes CASSFRVYTEAFF. Supplemented by reference TRBV11-3 and TRBJ1-1, the full variable domain reads EAGVVQSPRYKIIEKKQPVAFWCNPISGHNTLYWYLQNLGQGPELLIRYENEEAVDDSQLPKDRFSAERLKGVDSTLKIQPAELGDSAVYLCASSFRVYTEAFFGQGTRLTVV.

The rearrangement joins TRBV13 to TRBJ2-2; the match to TRBD1 covers 9 bases. The CDR3 is made up of 15 amino acids. Germline V CDR1 and CDR2: PRHDT, FYEKMQ (reference sequence). Germline trimming cut 1 base from V and 6 bases from J; bases unmatched to any gene: 3. The CDR3 nucleotides read TGTGCCAGCAGCTTAGTGGGACAGGGTTCCGGGGAGCTGTTTTTT. The encoded protein is CASSLVGQGSGELFF.

This clone was seen a single time. This chain connects TRBV5-4 to TRBJ2-1, with 8 bases identical to TRBD1. The CDR3 sequence is 16 residues long. The junction had 8 bases not matched to a gene; V was cut back by 4 bases and J by 2 bases. The germline V gene encodes CDR1 SGHNT and CDR2 YYREEE (reference sequence). The CDR3 bases are TGTGCCAGCAGCCTGACAGGGGAAAGGGCCTACAATGAGCAGTTCTTC. Its translation: CASSLTGERAYNEQFF.

The rearrangement joins TRBV11-2 to TRBJ1-1; D may be TRBD1 (6 bases). V lost 5 bases to trimming and J lost 4 bases, with 23 bases between them. The CDR3 has 17 residues. Germline V gene lookup returns CDR1 SGHAT and CDR2 FQNNGV. The CDR3 coding sequence is TGTGCCAGCAGCGTGAAGCCCAAGGTGGGAGGGGGCACTGAAGCTTTCTTT. Translating gives CASSVKPKVGGGTEAFF.